This paragraph covers one T cell receptor (beta chain) sequence. Its antigen is unidentified. The sample originates from a study of T cell responses to AZD1222 COVID-19 vaccine. Findings and caveats of the study: Reportedly, nearly half of unique spike TCRs recognized epitopes outside B.1.351/B.1.1.7 mutations. Baseline testing showed seropositivity in only 6 or 7 AZD1222 recipients. Possibly, clonal diversity was underestimated; donors were largely white British and included more females. Two AZD1222 doses significantly raised spike-specific TCR breadth and depth over controls.

Here immunoSEQ multiplex PCR was the method, and the copy in TCRdb shows in-frame clones only, minus some. The sample consists of more than 120,000 clones, roughly 90% of them appearing once. The length of the CDR3 is 13 residues. V was clipped by 3 bases and J by 7 bases, with 10 bases between them. The V gene's germline CDR1 is SGDLS and CDR2 YYNGEE. The clonotype originates from an adult who received the MenACWY meningococcal vaccine as a control. The material was peripheral blood, obtained 28 days after the second dose of the MenACWY control vaccine. The chain recombines TRBV9 with TRBJ1-4; no reliable D call. The CDR3 loop is CASSGAYGEKLFF. The CDR3 nucleotides are TGTGCCAGCAGCGGGGCCTACGGTGAAAAACTGTTTTTT.